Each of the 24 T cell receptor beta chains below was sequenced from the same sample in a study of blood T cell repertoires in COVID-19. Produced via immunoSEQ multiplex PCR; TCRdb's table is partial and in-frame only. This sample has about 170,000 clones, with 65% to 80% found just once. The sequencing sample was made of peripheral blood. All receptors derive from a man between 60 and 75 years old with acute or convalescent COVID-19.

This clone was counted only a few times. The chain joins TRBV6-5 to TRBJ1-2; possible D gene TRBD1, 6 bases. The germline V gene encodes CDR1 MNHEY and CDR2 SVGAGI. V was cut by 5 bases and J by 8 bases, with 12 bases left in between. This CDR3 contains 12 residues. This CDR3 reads CASSPTGLGYTF. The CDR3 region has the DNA TGTGCCAGCAGTCCTACAGGGCTCGGCTACACCTTC.

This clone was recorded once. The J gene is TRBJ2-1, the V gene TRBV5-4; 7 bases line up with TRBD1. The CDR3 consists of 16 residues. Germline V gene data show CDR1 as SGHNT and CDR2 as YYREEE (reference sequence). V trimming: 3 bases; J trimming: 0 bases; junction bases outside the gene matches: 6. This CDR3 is CASSSPTGSSYNEQFF. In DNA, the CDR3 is TGTGCCAGCAGCTCCCCGACAGGGAGCTCCTACAATGAGCAGTTCTTC.

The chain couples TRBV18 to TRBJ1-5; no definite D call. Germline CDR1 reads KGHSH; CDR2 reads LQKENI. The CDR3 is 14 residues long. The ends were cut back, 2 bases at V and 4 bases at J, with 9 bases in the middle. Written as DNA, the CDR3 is TGTGCCAGCTCACCATTCGAGAGTAATCAGCCCCAGCATTTT. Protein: CASSPFESNQPQHF.

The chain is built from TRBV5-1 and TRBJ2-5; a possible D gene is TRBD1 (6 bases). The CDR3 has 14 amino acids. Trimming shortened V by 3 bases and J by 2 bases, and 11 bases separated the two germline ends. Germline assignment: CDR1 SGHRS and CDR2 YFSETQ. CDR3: CASSYGQHQETQYF. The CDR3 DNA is TGCGCCAGCAGCTACGGACAGCATCAAGAGACCCAGTACTTC.

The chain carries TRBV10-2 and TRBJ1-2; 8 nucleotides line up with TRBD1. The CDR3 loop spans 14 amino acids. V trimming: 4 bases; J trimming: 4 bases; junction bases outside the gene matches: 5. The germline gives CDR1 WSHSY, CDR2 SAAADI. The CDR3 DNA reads TGCGCCAGCAGTGTAAGACAGGGGAGCTATGGCTACACCTTC. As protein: CASSVRQGSYGYTF.

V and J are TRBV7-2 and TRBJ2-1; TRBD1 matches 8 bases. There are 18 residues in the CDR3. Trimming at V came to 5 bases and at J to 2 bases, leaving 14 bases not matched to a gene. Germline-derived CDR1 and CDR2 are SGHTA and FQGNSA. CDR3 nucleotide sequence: TGTGCCAGCAGCCCGAGACCCCAGGGGGCGGGGACCTACAATGAGCAGTTCTTC. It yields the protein CASSPRPQGAGTYNEQFF.

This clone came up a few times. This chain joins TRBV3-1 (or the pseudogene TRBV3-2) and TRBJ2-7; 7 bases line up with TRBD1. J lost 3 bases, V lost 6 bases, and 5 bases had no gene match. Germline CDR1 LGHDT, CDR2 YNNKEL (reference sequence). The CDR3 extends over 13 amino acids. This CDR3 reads CASRSDRSYEQYF. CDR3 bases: TGTGCCAGCAGGTCGGACAGGAGCTACGAGCAGTACTTC.

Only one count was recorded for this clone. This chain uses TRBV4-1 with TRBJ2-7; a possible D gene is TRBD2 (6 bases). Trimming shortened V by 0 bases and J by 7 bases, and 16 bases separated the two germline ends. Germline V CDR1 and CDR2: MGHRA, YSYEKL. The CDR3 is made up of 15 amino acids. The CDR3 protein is CASSQEGRGRGEQYF. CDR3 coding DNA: TGCGCCAGCAGCCAAGAAGGGCGGGGCCGGGGAGAGCAGTACTTC.

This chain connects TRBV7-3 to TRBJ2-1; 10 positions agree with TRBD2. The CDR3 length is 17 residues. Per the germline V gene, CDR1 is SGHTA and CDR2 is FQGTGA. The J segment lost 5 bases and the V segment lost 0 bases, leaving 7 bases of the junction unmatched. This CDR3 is CASSLTSSGGKNNEQFF. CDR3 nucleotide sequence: TGTGCCAGCAGCTTAACGTCTAGCGGGGGTAAAAACAATGAGCAGTTCTTC.

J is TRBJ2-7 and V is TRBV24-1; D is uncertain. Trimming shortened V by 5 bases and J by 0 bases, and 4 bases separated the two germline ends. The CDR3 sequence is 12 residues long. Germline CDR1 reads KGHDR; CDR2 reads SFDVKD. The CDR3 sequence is CATSGSSYEQYF. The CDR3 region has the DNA TGTGCCACCAGTGGCAGCTCCTACGAGCAGTACTTC.

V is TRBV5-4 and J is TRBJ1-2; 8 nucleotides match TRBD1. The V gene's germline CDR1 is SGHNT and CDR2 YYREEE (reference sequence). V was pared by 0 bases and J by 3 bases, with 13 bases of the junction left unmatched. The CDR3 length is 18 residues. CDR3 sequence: CASSLGGQGAISDYGYTF. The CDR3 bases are TGTGCCAGCAGCTTGGGAGGGCAGGGGGCCATATCGGACTATGGCTACACCTTC.

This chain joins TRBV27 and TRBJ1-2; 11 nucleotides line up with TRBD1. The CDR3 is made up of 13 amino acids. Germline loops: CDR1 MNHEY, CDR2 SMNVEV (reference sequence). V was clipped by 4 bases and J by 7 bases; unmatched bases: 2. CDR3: CASSWTGGLGYTF. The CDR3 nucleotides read TGTGCCAGCAGTTGGACAGGGGGCCTTGGCTACACCTTC.

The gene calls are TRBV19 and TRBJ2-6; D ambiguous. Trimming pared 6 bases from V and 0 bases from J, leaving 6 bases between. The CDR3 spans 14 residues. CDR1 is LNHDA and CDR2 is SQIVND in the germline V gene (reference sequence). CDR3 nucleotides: TGTGCCAGTAGCCCGAGCTCTGGGGCCAACGTCCTGACTTTC. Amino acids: CASSPSSGANVLTF.

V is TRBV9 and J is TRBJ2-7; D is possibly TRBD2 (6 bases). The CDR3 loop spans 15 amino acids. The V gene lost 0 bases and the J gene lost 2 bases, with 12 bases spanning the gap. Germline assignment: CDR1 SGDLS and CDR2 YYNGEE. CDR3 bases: TGTGCCAGCAGCGTAGGAGGAGGGGACGCCTACGAGCAGTACTTC. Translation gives CASSVGGGDAYEQYF.

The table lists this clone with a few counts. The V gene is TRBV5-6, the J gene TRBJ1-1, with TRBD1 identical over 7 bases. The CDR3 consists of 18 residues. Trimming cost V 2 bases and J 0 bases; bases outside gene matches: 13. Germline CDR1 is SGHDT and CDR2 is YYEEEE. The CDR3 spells CASSFEGAFMIMNTEAFF. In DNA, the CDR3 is TGTGCCAGCAGCTTCGAGGGGGCCTTTATGATTATGAACACTGAAGCTTTCTTT.

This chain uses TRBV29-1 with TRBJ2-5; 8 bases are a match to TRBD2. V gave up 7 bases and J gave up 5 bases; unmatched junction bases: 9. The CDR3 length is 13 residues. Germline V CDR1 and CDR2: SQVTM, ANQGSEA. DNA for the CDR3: TGCAGCGCCGACGTTTCGGGGGGGGAGACCCAGTACTTC. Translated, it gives CSADVSGGETQYF.

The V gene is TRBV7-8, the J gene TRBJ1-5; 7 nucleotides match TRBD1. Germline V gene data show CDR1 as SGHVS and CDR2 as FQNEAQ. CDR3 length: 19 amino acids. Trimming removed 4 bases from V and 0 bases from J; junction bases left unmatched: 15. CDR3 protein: CASSSVDRRKSYSNQPQHF. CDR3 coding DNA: TGTGCCAGCAGCTCGGTGGACAGGCGAAAGTCTTATAGCAATCAGCCCCAGCATTTT.

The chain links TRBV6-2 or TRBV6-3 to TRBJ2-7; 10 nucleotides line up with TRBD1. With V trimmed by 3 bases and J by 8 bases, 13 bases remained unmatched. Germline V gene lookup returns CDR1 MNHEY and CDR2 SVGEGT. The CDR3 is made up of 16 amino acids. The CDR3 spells CASSYPLGTGASKQYF. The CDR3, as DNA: TGTGCCAGCAGTTATCCCCTCGGGACAGGGGCTAGCAAGCAGTACTTC.

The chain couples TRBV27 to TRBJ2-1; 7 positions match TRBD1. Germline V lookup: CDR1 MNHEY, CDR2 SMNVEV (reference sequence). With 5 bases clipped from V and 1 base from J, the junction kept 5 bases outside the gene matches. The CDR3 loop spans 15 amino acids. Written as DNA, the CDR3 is TGTGCCAGCAGTCGGGGACAGAATTCCTACAATGAGCAGTTCTTC. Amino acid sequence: CASSRGQNSYNEQFF.

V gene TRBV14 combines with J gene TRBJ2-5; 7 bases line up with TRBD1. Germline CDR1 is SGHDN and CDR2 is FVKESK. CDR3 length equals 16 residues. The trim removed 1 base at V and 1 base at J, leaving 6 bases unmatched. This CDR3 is CASSQGTGRRQETQYF. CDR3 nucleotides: TGTGCCAGCAGCCAAGGGACAGGTCGCCGCCAAGAGACCCAGTACTTC.

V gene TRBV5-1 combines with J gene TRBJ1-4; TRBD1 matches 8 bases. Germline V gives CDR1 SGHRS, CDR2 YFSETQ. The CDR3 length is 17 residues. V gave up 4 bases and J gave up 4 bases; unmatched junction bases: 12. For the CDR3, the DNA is TGCGCCAGCAGCAGCGACAGGGGCGACGCGATTAATGAAAAACTGTTTTTT. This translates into CASSSDRGDAINEKLFF.

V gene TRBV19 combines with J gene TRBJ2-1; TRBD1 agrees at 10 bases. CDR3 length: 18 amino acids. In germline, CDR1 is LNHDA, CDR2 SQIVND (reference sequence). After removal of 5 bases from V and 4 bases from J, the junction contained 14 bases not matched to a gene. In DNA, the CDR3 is TGTGCCAGTAGTCCTGGGGTGACAGGGGGCTTAGGGTACAATGAGCAGTTCTTC. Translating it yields CASSPGVTGGLGYNEQFF.

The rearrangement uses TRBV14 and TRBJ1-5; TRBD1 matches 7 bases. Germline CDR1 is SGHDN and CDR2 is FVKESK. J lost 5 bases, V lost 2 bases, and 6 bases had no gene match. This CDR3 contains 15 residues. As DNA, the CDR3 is TGTGCCAGCAGCCAACCTGACAGGGTCTATCAGCCCCAGCATTTT. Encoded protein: CASSQPDRVYQPQHF.

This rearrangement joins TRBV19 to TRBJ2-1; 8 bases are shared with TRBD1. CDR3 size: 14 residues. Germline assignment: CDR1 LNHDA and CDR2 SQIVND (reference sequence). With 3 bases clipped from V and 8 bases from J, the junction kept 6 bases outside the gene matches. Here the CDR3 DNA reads TGTGCCAGTAGTATGGTCGACAGGGGAGATGAGCAGTTCTTC. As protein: CASSMVDRGDEQFF.